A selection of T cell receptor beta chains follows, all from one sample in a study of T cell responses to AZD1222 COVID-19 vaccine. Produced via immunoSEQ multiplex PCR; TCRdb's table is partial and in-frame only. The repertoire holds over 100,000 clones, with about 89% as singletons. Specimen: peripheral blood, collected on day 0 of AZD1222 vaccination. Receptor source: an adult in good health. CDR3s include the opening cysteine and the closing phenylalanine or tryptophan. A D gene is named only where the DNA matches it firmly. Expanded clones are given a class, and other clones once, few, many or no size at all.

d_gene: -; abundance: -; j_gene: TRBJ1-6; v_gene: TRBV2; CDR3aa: CAVEYPGGYSPLHF; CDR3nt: TGTGCCGTCGAATACCCCGGGGGCTATTCACCCCTCCACTTT
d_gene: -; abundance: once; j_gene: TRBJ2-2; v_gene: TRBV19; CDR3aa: CASSTLSPQRTGELFF; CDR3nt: TGTGCCAGTAGTACCTTATCCCCCCAACGGACCGGGGAGCTGTTTTTT
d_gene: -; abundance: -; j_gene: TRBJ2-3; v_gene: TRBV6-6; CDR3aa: CASSYAGPDTQYF; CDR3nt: TGTGCCAGCAGTTACGCCGGTCCAGATACGCAGTATTTT
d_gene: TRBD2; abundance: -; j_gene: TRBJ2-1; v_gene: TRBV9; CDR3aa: CASSVRTSGGGEQFF; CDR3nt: TGTGCCAGCAGCGTGAGAACTAGCGGGGGAGGTGAGCAGTTCTTC
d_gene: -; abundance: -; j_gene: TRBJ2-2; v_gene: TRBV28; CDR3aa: CASSLFRTGELFF; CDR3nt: TGTGCCAGCAGTTTGTTCCGCACCGGGGAGCTGTTTTTT
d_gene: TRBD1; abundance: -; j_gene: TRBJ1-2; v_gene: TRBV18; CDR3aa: CASSPLGQGGRYGYTF; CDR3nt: TGTGCCAGCTCACCCCTAGGACAGGGGGGACGATATGGCTACACCTTC
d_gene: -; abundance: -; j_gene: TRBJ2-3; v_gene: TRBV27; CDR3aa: CASSGGASTQYF; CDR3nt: TGTGCCAGCAGTGGGGGGGCCTCGACGCAGTATTTT
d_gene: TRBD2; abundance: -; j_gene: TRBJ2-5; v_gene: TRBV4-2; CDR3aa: CASSQGTSGGGGETQYF; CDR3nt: TGTGCCAGCAGCCAAGGCACTAGCGGGGGTGGCGGGGAGACCCAGTACTTC
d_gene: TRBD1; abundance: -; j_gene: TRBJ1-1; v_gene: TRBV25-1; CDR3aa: CASSTHRGLGTEAFF; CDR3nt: TGTGCCAGCAGTACGCACAGGGGCTTGGGAACTGAAGCTTTCTTT
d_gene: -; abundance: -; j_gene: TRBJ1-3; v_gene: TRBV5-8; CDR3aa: CASKTGFGNTIYF; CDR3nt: TGTGCCAGCAAAACAGGGTTCGGAAACACCATATATTTT
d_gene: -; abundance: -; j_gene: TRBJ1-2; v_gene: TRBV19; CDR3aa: CASSDTGTSYGYTF; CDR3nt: TGTGCCAGTAGTGACACAGGGACTAGCTATGGCTACACCTTC
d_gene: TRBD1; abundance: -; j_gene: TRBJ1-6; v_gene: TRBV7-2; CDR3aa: CASSPRRTGNNSPLHF; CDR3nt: TGTGCCAGCAGCCCCCGGCGGACAGGGAATAATTCACCCCTCCACTTT
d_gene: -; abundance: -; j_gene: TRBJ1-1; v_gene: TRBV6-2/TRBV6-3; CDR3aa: CASSRQANTEAFF; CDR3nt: TGTGCCAGCAGTCGACAGGCGAACACTGAAGCTTTCTTT
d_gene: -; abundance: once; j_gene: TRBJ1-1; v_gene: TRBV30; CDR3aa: CAWSKLPGLTDTEAFF; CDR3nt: TGTGCCTGGAGTAAACTTCCAGGGTTAACGGACACTGAAGCTTTCTTT
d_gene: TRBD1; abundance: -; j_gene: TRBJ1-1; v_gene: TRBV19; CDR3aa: CASRTTGLSNTEAFF; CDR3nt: TGTGCCAGTAGAACGACAGGGCTGTCGAACACTGAAGCTTTCTTT
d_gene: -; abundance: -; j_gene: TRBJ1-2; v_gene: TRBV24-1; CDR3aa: CATSDSMGGYTF; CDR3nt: TGTGCCACCAGTGATTCCATGGGCGGCTACACCTTC
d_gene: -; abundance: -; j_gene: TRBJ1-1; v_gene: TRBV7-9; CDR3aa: CASSFTLSATEAFF; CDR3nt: TGTGCCAGCAGCTTTACCCTATCGGCAACTGAAGCTTTCTTT
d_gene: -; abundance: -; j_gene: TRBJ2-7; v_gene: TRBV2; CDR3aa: CATEKARTTSPYEQYF; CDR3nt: TGTGCCACCGAGAAGGCCCGGACAACTTCCCCCTACGAGCAGTACTTC
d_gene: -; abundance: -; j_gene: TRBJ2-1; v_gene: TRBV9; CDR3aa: CASSVEWLVSYNEQFF; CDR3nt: TGTGCCAGCAGCGTAGAATGGCTAGTTTCCTACAATGAGCAGTTCTTC
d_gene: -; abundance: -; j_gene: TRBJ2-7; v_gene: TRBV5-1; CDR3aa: CASSIGSVVDEQYF; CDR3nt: TGCGCCAGCAGCATCGGGAGTGTTGTTGACGAGCAGTACTTC
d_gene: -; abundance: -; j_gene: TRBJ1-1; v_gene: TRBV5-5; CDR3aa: CASSLQPGHWNTEAFF; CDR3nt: TGTGCCAGCAGCTTGCAACCGGGACATTGGAACACTGAAGCTTTCTTT
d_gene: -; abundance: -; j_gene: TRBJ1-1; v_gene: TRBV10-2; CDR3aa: CASRTEKNTEAFF; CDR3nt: TGCGCCAGCAGGACAGAGAAGAACACTGAAGCTTTCTTT
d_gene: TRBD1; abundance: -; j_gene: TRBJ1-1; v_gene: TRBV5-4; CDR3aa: CASSRDSKSTEAFF; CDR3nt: TGTGCCAGCAGCCGGGACAGCAAGTCAACTGAAGCTTTCTTT
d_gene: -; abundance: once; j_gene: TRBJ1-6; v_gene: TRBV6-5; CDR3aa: CASSYSLLTKSPLHF; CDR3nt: TGTGCCAGCAGTTACTCGCTTCTTACGAAATCACCCCTCCACTTT
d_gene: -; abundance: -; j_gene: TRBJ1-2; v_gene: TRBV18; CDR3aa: CASSPYDPADGYTF; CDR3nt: TGTGCCAGCTCTCCTTACGACCCGGCGGATGGCTACACCTTC
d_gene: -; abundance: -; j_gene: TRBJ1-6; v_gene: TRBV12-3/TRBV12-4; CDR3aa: CASGQGRYSPLHF; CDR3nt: TGTGCCAGCGGTCAGGGACGATACTCACCCCTCCACTTT
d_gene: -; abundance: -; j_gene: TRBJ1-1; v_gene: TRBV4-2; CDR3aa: CASSQEGPNTFF; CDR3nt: TGTGCCAGCAGCCAAGAAGGTCCTAATACTTTCTTT
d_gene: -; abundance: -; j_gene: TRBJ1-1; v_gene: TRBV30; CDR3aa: CSGGRTEAFF; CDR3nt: TGTTCCGGGGGGCGAACTGAAGCTTTCTTT
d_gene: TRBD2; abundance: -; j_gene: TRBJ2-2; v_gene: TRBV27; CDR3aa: CASHPWGGAGNTGELFF; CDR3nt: TGTGCCAGCCACCCCTGGGGGGGAGCGGGGAACACCGGGGAGCTGTTTTTT
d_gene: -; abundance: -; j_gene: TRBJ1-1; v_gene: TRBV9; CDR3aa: CASSPTGNTEAFF; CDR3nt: TGTGCCAGCAGCCCTACCGGGAACACTGAAGCTTTCTTT
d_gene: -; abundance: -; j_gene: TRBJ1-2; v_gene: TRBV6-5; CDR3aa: CASSWQGSYTF; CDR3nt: TGTGCCAGCAGTTGGCAGGGGAGCTACACCTTC
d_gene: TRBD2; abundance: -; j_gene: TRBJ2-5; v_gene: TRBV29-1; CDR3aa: CSVEGRTSGQMRTQYF; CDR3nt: TGCAGCGTTGAGGGGCGGACTAGCGGCCAGATGAGGACCCAGTACTTC
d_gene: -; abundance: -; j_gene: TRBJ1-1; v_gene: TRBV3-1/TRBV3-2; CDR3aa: CASSLIGVNTEAFF; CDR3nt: TGTGCCAGCAGCTTAATCGGGGTGAACACTGAAGCTTTCTTT
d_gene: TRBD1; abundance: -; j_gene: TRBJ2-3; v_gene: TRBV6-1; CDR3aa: CASSGPWTGSPDTQYF; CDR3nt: TGTGCCAGCAGTGGGCCTTGGACAGGGAGCCCAGATACGCAGTATTTT
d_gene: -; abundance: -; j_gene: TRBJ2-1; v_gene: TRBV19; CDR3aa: CASSGARSGEQFF; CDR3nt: TGTGCCAGTAGTGGCGCCCGGTCGGGGGAGCAGTTCTTC
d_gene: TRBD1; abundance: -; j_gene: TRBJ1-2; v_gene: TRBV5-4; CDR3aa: CATSLRGNYGYTF; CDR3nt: TGTGCCACCTCTCTCAGGGGGAACTATGGCTACACCTTC
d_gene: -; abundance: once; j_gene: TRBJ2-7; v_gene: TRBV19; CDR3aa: CASSITGPYEQYF; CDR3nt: TGTGCCAGTAGTATAACGGGCCCCTACGAGCAGTACTTC